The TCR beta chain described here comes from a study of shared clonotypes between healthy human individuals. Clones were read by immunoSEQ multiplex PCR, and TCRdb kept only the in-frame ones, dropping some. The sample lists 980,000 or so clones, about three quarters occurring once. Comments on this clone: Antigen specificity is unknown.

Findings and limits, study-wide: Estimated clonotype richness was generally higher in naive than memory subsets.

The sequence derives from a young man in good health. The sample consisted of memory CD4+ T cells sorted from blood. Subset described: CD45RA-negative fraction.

The CDR3 nucleotides are TGTGCCAGCAGCTTGGGAATGGCGGGGGAGCAGTTCTTC. As protein: CASSLGMAGEQFF. The V and J genes are TRBV7-3 and TRBJ2-1; the D gene is possibly TRBD2 (6 bases). The CDR3 length is 13 residues. Trimming left V 3 bases short and J 10 bases short, with 13 bases between. Looked up from germline, CDR1 is SGHTA and CDR2 is FQGTGA.